The next 21 T cell receptor beta chains were all read from a single sample in a study of low-dose radiotherapy and immunotherapy resistance in tumors. Time point denoted: after trial treatment. Treatment denoted: LDRT plus nivolumab, ipilimumab, low-dose cyclophosphamide and aspirin (RACIN trial). With a V-primer adapter and a constant-region primer, TCRs were amplified for about 20 PCR cycles. MiXCR was run by TCRdb on the reads, yielding one entry per CDR3 protein. The sample carries 40,000 to 65,000 distinct CDR3 sequences, approximately 35% recorded once. The source was PBMCs, collected after low-dose radiotherapy plus immunotherapy. The origin of the receptors is a male donor with rectosigmoid adenocarcinoma.

This clonotype was found many times. The chain employs TRBV20-1 and TRBJ2-5; TRBD1 is a possible D gene (6 bases). CDR1 DFQATT and CDR2 SNEGSKA come from the germline V gene (reference sequence). The CDR3 is 12 amino acids. The V end was cut by 6 bases, the J end by 3 bases, with 11 bases between. Here the CDR3 DNA reads TGCAGTGCCGGACAGCGAAAAGAGACCCAGTACTTC. This codes for CSAGQRKETQYF.

This clonotype was counted many times. The chain has TRBV15 and TRBJ2-5, with D maybe TRBD2 (5 bases). Germline V gene lookup returns CDR1 LNHNV and CDR2 YYDKDF (reference sequence). There are 17 residues in the CDR3. Between the trimmed V and J ends, which lost 0 bases and 5 bases, there was a span of 19 bases. The CDR3 region is CATSRDAPGPKRETQYF. In DNA, the CDR3 is TGTGCCACCAGCAGAGATGCTCCCGGCCCCAAGCGGGAGACCCAGTACTTC.

The genes are TRBV27 and TRBJ2-2; D is unclear. The germline gives CDR1 MNHEY, CDR2 SMNVEV (reference sequence). This CDR3 spans 16 amino acids. Trimming left V 0 bases short and J 4 bases short, with 12 bases between. CDR3 nucleotides: TGTGCCAGCAGTTTATCTCTACGAACGGGCACCGGGGAGCTGTTTTTT. Amino acid sequence: CASSLSLRTGTGELFF.

Within the sample, this clonotype is medium-sized (0.01 to 0.1%). The chain employs TRBV6-2 or TRBV6-3 and TRBJ2-1; perhaps TRBD2 as D (6 bases). The length of the CDR3 is 15 residues. CDR1 and CDR2 (germline): MNHEY, SVGEGT. Trimming stripped 6 bases from V and 2 bases from J, with 14 bases between. The CDR3: CASRLALAAYNEQFF. DNA for the CDR3: TGTGCCAGCAGACTAGCTTTAGCGGCCTACAATGAGCAGTTCTTC.

The table lists this clonotype with many counts. This chain connects TRBV21-1 to TRBJ2-2; the table's D call TRBD1 went unverified against the DNA. TRBV21-1 is assigned pseudogene status. The CDR3 is 15 amino acids. In DNA form, the CDR3 reads TGTGCCAGCAGCCCCACGAGGGGGGTCACCGGGGAGCTGTTTTTT. Translation gives CASSPTRGVTGELFF.

Worth noting for this clonotype: This likely reflects a read error, since a far larger clone is one base away. This rearrangement joins TRBV28 to TRBJ2-1, with D hard to call. Trimming pared 3 bases from V and 10 bases from J, leaving 10 bases between. This CDR3 has 12 amino acids. In germline, CDR1 is MDHEN, CDR2 SYDVKM. CDR3 DNA sequence: TGTGCCAGCAGTTTTTTCGCCTACGAGCAGTTCTTC. Its translation: CASSFFAYEQFF.

This clonotype was counted at least ten times. The chain carries TRBV27 and TRBJ1-5, with TRBD1 identical over 7 bases. Trimming removed 6 bases from V and 2 bases from J; junction bases left unmatched: 7. This CDR3 has 15 amino acids. Germline V gene sequence: CDR1 MNHEY, CDR2 SMNVEV (reference sequence). CDR3 DNA: TGTGCCAGCAGGCCGACAGGGAATGGCAATCAGCCCCAGCATTTT. Translating it yields CASRPTGNGNQPQHF.

By share, this clonotype counts as medium-sized. The chain links TRBV6-2 or TRBV6-3 to TRBJ2-1, with 14 bases aligning to TRBD2. In germline, CDR1 is MNHEY, CDR2 SVGEGT. The junction had 14 bases not matched to a gene; V was cut back by 6 bases and J by 7 bases. This CDR3 spans 18 amino acids. CDR3 DNA: TGTGCCAGCAGACGACTAGCGGGAGGGCCGCTTGACAATAATGAGCAGTTCTTC. Translated, it gives CASRRLAGGPLDNNEQFF.

The chain links TRBV28 to TRBJ2-5; TRBD1 matches at 7 bases. Germline CDR1 and CDR2: MDHEN and SYDVKM. V lost 11 bases and J lost 2; bases outside the gene matches: 14. The CDR3 is 15 residues long. CDR3 loop: CASNPPGTAQETQYF. CDR3 nucleotides: TGTGCCTCCAACCCCCCCGGGACAGCACAAGAGACCCAGTACTTC. Full variable domain (outside the CDR3, taken from reference TRBV28 and TRBJ2-5): DVKVTQSSRYLVKRTGEKVFLECVQDMDHENMFWYRQDPGLGLRLIYFSYDVKMKEKGDIPEGYSVSREKKERFSLILESASTNQTSMYLCASNPPGTAQETQYFGPGTRLLVL.

This clonotype was detected ten times or more. The chain joins TRBV6-2 or TRBV6-3 to TRBJ2-1; possible D gene TRBD2, 5 bases. This CDR3 spans 16 amino acids. Germline-derived CDR1 and CDR2 are MNHEY and SVGEGT. V lost 6 bases to trimming and J lost 4 bases, with 19 bases between them. This CDR3 reads CASSSVGRGNYNEQFF. CDR3 bases: TGTGCCAGCAGCAGCGTAGGACGGGGTAATTACAATGAGCAGTTCTTC.

There are many counts of this clonotype. This chain links TRBV20-1 with TRBJ1-1, with D possibly matching TRBD1 (5 bases). CDR1 and CDR2 (germline): DFQATT, SNEGSKA (reference sequence). This CDR3 spans 14 amino acids. The V end lost 5 bases, the J end lost 0 bases, and 13 bases lay between the germline ends. The CDR3 reads CSAGDSTMNTEAFF. The DNA of the CDR3 is TGCAGTGCTGGTGACAGTACTATGAACACTGAAGCTTTCTTT.

The sample holds many counts of this clonotype. The genes are TRBV3-1 and TRBJ1-5; D gene unclear. V was pared by 1 base and J by 6 bases, with 7 bases between. CDR1 is LGHDT, CDR2 YNNKEL, per germline (reference sequence). The CDR3 is 13 amino acids. The CDR3 DNA reads as TGTGCCAGCAGCCAAGGTGGGTCTCAGCCCCAGCATTTT. Translation gives CASSQGGSQPQHF.

The table lists this clonotype with many counts. J is TRBJ2-3 and V is TRBV7-9; D is unresolved. Germline V CDR1 and CDR2: SEHNR, FQNEAQ (reference sequence). Trimming removed 5 bases at V and 2 bases at J, with 14 bases between. The CDR3 covers 15 residues. This chain's CDR3 is CASSPSRPATDTQYF. The DNA for the CDR3 is TGTGCCAGCAGCCCGTCCCGACCCGCCACAGATACGCAGTATTTT.

Comments on this clonotype: The likely explanation is a read error, given a far larger clone one base away. The chain uses TRBV21-1 and TRBJ2-2; the table names TRBD1, a call not compared with the DNA. TRBV21-1 has pseudogene status. The CDR3 length is 17 residues. The CDR3 is CVSSLSWDRAKAGELFF. In DNA, the CDR3 is TGTGTCAGCAGCTTAAGTTGGGACAGGGCGAAGGCCGGGGAGCTGTTTTTT.

There are a few counts of this clonotype. The CDR3 sequence: CASSLQGDTEAFF. DNA for the CDR3: TGTGCCAGCAGCTTGCAGGGCGACACTGAAGCTTTCTTT. The chain carries TRBV5-5 and TRBJ1-1, with D possibly TRBD1 on 5 matching bases. In germline, CDR1 is SGHKS, CDR2 YYEKEE (reference sequence). V lost 1 base, J lost 3 bases, and 7 bases lay in between. The CDR3 runs to 13 residues.

The sample holds a few counts of this clonotype. The V and J genes are TRBV5-6 and TRBJ2-5, with no clear D. This CDR3 is 14 amino acids long. V lost 0 bases to trimming and J lost 3 bases, with 9 bases between them. Germline V gene data show CDR1 as SGHDT and CDR2 as YYEEEE. The CDR3 protein is CASSLVGAKETQYF. CDR3 in DNA: TGTGCCAGCAGCTTGGTCGGAGCTAAAGAGACCCAGTACTTC.

This chain uses TRBV5-4 with TRBJ2-3; 10 nucleotides align to TRBD2. There are 16 residues in the CDR3. V was pared by 3 bases and J by 2 bases, with 6 bases of the junction left unmatched. The germline V gene has CDR1 SGHNT and CDR2 YYREEE (reference sequence). The CDR3 spells CASSSSLAGDTDTQYF. The DNA of the CDR3 is TGTGCCAGCAGCTCCTCCCTAGCGGGAGACACAGATACGCAGTATTTT. The complete variable domain, with remaining parts taken from reference TRBV5-4 and TRBJ2-3, reads ETGVTQSPTHLIKTRGQQVTLRCSSQSGHNTVSWYQQALGQGPQFIFQYYREEENGRGNFPPRFSGLQFPNYSSELNVNALELDDSALYLCASSSSLAGDTDTQYFGPGTRLTVL.

This clonotype was seen ten or more times. The genes are TRBV7-9 and TRBJ2-3, with 10 nucleotides matching TRBD1. The CDR3 length is 14 residues. The V segment lost 4 bases and the J segment 8 bases; nucleotides outside the gene matches: 6. Per germline, CDR1 SEHNR and CDR2 FQNEAQ (reference sequence). The CDR3 sequence: CASSSTGGGGTQYF. CDR3 sequence (DNA): TGTGCCAGCAGCTCGACAGGGGGCGGAGGTACGCAGTATTTT.

V and J are TRBV5-1 and TRBJ2-7; weak D call: TRBD2 (6 bases). V lost 4 bases and J 7 bases, leaving 12 bases between the germline ends. CDR3 length equals 12 residues. In germline, CDR1 is SGHRS, CDR2 YFSETQ. CDR3: CASSRAGGEQYF. In DNA, the CDR3 is TGCGCCAGCAGCCGCGCAGGAGGGGAGCAGTACTTC.

This clonotype has at least ten counts. Since a far larger clone is one base different, this is likely a read error. CDR3 in DNA: TGTGCCAGCAGTTTACTGCCGGCCAGGGTAGCGGGAACTACCTCCTACGAGCAGTTCTTC. This translates into CASSLLPARVAGTTSYEQFF. The gene calls are TRBV28 and TRBJ2-1; 8 bases fit TRBD2. The junction had 25 bases not matched to a gene; V was cut back by 2 bases and J by 10 bases. Germline V gene lookup returns CDR1 MDHEN and CDR2 SYDVKM. The CDR3 loop spans 20 amino acids.

The gene calls are TRBV14 and TRBJ2-7; 7 nucleotides agree with TRBD2. Germline values: CDR1 SGHDN, CDR2 FVKESK. The CDR3 is 16 amino acids. V lost 0 bases and J lost 1; bases outside the gene matches: 6. The CDR3 DNA reads TGTGCCAGCAGCCAAGATCGAGCGGGGAAGTCCTACGAGCAGTACTTC. Protein: CASSQDRAGKSYEQYF.